Presented here are 13 T cell receptor beta chains from one specimen sequenced in a study of vaccination and CD4 T cells after COVID-19 (dated by TCRdb to between 2021 and 2024). The library relied on PCR. Sequencer: Illumina iSeq 100. TCR sequencing of DNA from cultured CD4+ T cells used the Oncomine TCR Beta short-read assay at the Johns Hopkins FTIC core. The public reads were run again by TCRdb, first through fastp at Q25 and then through MiXCR, and only productive beta chains were kept. Identical CDR3 protein sequences are pooled into one entry, listed with their most common genes and DNA. The sample table contains some 25,000 distinct CDR3 sequences; only one count was recorded for 30% of them. The ten largest clonotypes hold approximately 3% of the sample. No antigen has been identified for these receptors. The time point label corresponds to: late sampling 161 to 241 days after vaccination in three convalescent patients. The meaning of the sample's treatment or condition label: approximately 11-day PBMC culture with coronavirus spike peptide pools or control peptides (ViraFEST assay).

The sample was CD4+ T cells from blood, cultured in vitro, taken about 7 months after SARS-CoV-2 vaccination. The receptors here all came from a human donor who had recovered from COVID-19.

This clonotype was seen more than once but under ten times. The V and J genes are TRBV7-9 and TRBJ2-7; 8 nucleotides match TRBD1. Germline V gene lookup returns CDR1 SEHNR and CDR2 FQNEAQ (reference sequence). This CDR3 is 14 amino acids long. V dropped 4 bases and J dropped 6; count of bases not matched to a gene: 8. CDR3 sequence (DNA): TGTGCCAGCAGCTCTAAAGACAGGGGCGGCGAGCAGTACTTC. Protein: CASSSKDRGGEQYF.

This clonotype has only one observation. J is TRBJ1-1 and V is TRBV25-1; a weak D match, TRBD1 (6 bases). The V end was cut by 1 base, the J end by 2 bases, with 11 bases between. CDR3 size: 15 residues. The germline V gene has CDR1 MGHDK and CDR2 SYGVNS. CDR3 sequence (DNA): TGTGCCAGCAGTGAATTGGGGGCAAGAAACACTGAAGCTTTCTTT. It yields the protein CASSELGARNTEAFF.

The CDR3 sequence: CATSKQRDTEAFF. CDR3 bases: TGTGCCACCAGCAAACAGAGGGACACTGAAGCTTTCTTT. This chain connects TRBV15 to TRBJ1-1, with D hard to call. Trimming took 4 bases from V and 3 from J, leaving 9 bases between them. Looked up from germline, CDR1 is LNHNV and CDR2 is YYDKDF (reference sequence). The CDR3 extends over 13 amino acids.

The genes are TRBV6-1 and TRBJ2-1; D unresolved. V lost 4 bases and J lost 2, with 15 bases in between. Germline V gene sequence: CDR1 MNHNS, CDR2 SASEGT. The CDR3 totals 16 residues. The CDR3 sequence is CASSGRNIKAYNEQFF. The DNA for the CDR3 is TGTGCCAGCAGTGGGCGGAACATTAAAGCCTACAATGAGCAGTTCTTC.

The V call is TRBV7-2, the J call TRBJ1-1, with D possibly TRBD1 on 5 matching bases. Germline CDR1 and CDR2: SGHTA and FQGNSA. The CDR3 runs to 16 residues. Deletions cut 1 base from V and 4 bases from J, with 16 bases between. The CDR3 DNA sequence: TGTGCCAGCAGCTTAGGGGGGGGAGGTGGGAGCACTGAAGCTTTCTTT. Translating gives CASSLGGGGGSTEAFF.

This chain links TRBV6-2 or TRBV6-3 with TRBJ1-1; perhaps TRBD1 as D (5 bases). The CDR3 runs to 13 residues. V was shortened by 7 bases and J by 2 bases, with 11 bases between the two germline ends. CDR1 and CDR2 (germline): MNHEY, SVGEGT. The CDR3 nucleotides are TGTGCCAGCAAGGGGACGGTCAACACTGAAGCTTTCTTT. Translation gives CASKGTVNTEAFF.

This clonotype has only a few counts. The V gene is TRBV24-1, the J gene TRBJ2-5; D is undetermined. V lost 4 bases, J lost 7 bases, and 12 bases lay in between. Germline lookup yields CDR1 KGHDR and CDR2 SFDVKD. The CDR3 runs to 13 residues. The CDR3 bases are TGTGCCACCAGTGACACCCCCCTGGGGACCCAGTACTTC. Its protein product is CATSDTPLGTQYF.

This clonotype was seen more than once but under ten times. This chain uses TRBV27 with TRBJ2-7, with 7 bases matching TRBD1. Looked up from germline, CDR1 is MNHEY and CDR2 is SMNVEV (reference sequence). J was trimmed by 2 bases and V by 5 bases; bases with no gene match: 3. This CDR3 is built from 13 residues. The CDR3 loop is CASSRTGPYEQYF. The CDR3 bases are TGTGCCAGCAGTCGGACAGGACCCTACGAGCAGTACTTC.

This clonotype turned up a few times. J is TRBJ1-2 and V is TRBV6-5; no firm D call. V was cut by 4 bases and J by 4 bases, with 16 bases left in between. Germline V lookup: CDR1 MNHEY, CDR2 SVGAGI. The CDR3 runs to 15 residues. The CDR3 region has the DNA TGTGCCAGCAGTTCACAACCGGATCCCGGCTATGGCTACACCTTC. It specifies CASSSQPDPGYGYTF.

CDR3 in DNA: TGTGCCAGCAACGTGGGGGGGGGAAATCAGCCCCAGCATTTT. Translation: CASNVGGGNQPQHF. The chain couples TRBV27 to TRBJ1-5; D possibly corresponds to TRBD1 (5 bases). CDR3 size: 14 residues. Trimming left V 7 bases short and J 4 bases short, with 14 bases between. Per germline, CDR1 MNHEY and CDR2 SMNVEV (reference sequence).

The rearrangement joins TRBV6-1 to TRBJ2-7, with TRBD1 identical over 9 bases. The V segment lost 9 bases and the J segment 4 bases; nucleotides outside the gene matches: 1. The V gene's germline CDR1 is MNHNS and CDR2 SASEGT. The CDR3 is 11 amino acids. In DNA form, the CDR3 reads TGTGCCAGTGGACAGGGGTACGAGCAGTACTTC. Its translation: CASGQGYEQYF.

This clonotype was picked up a small number of times. This chain links TRBV18 with TRBJ2-7; no definite D call. The CDR3 has 14 residues. V was trimmed by 2 bases and J by 6 bases, leaving 14 bases between them. CDR1 is KGHSH and CDR2 is LQKENI in the germline V gene. CDR3 nucleotides: TGTGCCAGCTCACCAACCGGTGTGCACAGCGAGCAGTACTTC. The encoded protein is CASSPTGVHSEQYF.

The genes are TRBV21-1 and TRBJ2-7; the table gives TRBD2 as D, unverified against the DNA. TRBV21-1 is termed a pseudogene. This CDR3 has 15 residues. CDR3 protein: CASSQLAGADYEQYF. As DNA, the CDR3 is TGTGCCAGCAGTCAACTAGCGGGAGCTGACTACGAGCAGTACTTC.